One T cell receptor (beta chain) is described in this entry. One entry per CDR3 protein results from TCRdb running MiXCR on the reads. The sample shows about 530,000 distinct CDR3 sequences, around 27% of them seen only once. The data originate from a study of T cell repertoires in cytomegalovirus infection. The sequencing sample was made of PBMCs. The TCR sequence derives from a human donor in good health (CMV status not recorded). Some clones in this sample may be carry-over from other donors' samples.

The DNA for the CDR3 is TGTGCCAGCTCACCACTGGGCAGGTTGGTCTCTGGGGCCAACGTCCTGACTTTC. This translates into CASSPLGRLVSGANVLTF. This chain links TRBV18 with TRBJ2-6; D not resolved. The V and J ends lost 1 base and 0 bases respectively, with 13 bases between them. The CDR3 totals 18 residues. Germline assignment: CDR1 KGHSH and CDR2 LQKENI.